These 32 T cell receptor beta chains came from one sample sequenced in a study of blood T cells in healthy people across ages. A second PCR, run for about 7 to 12 cycles, used a sample-barcoded 5' primer plus a J-beta primer mix. Using its own MiXCR run on the 5' RACE reads, TCRdb lists one record per CDR3 protein. The repertoire holds roughly 700,000 distinct CDR3 sequences, with about 52% as singletons. Specimen: blood. The source of these receptors is a woman aged 55-69 years in good health.

The V gene is TRBV11-3, the J gene TRBJ2-7; a weak D match, TRBD2 (6 bases). This CDR3 comprises 15 residues. Trimming shortened V by 6 bases and J by 7 bases, and 22 bases separated the two germline ends. Germline values: CDR1 SGHNT, CDR2 YENEEA. The DNA of the CDR3 is TGTGCCAGCAGTCCCGGGACTCATTCCTACAATGAGCAGTACTTC. Residues: CASSPGTHSYNEQYF.

The V call is TRBV6-2 or TRBV6-3, the J call TRBJ2-7; 8 bases map to TRBD1. Germline V lookup: CDR1 MNHEY, CDR2 SVGEGT. The CDR3 runs 15 residues. The J segment lost 1 base and the V segment lost 4 bases, leaving 6 bases of the junction unmatched. The CDR3 loop reads CASSSPRGQSYEQYF. The CDR3 DNA reads as TGTGCCAGCAGTTCTCCCAGGGGGCAATCCTACGAGCAGTACTTC.

The V gene is TRBV24-1, the J gene TRBJ2-3, with 7 bases aligning to TRBD1. The CDR3 is 16 residues long. The V segment lost 3 bases and the J segment 0 bases; nucleotides outside the gene matches: 5. CDR1 is KGHDR and CDR2 is SFDVKD in the germline V gene. The CDR3 is CATSDPDRPSTDTQYF. For the CDR3, the DNA is TGTGCCACCAGTGATCCGGACAGGCCGAGCACAGATACGCAGTATTTT.

This clonotype was counted a few times. V is TRBV5-1 and J is TRBJ2-1, with D possibly matching TRBD1 (5 bases). The CDR3 runs to 13 residues. Germline assignment: CDR1 SGHRS and CDR2 YFSETQ. V dropped 5 bases and J dropped 11 bases, with 17 bases sitting between them. The CDR3 is CASRSAGRDKQFF. CDR3 nucleotide sequence: TGCGCCAGCAGAAGTGCTGGCAGGGATAAGCAGTTCTTC.

At least ten counts were recorded for this clonotype. The rearrangement links TRBV10-3 to TRBJ2-7, with 7 bases aligning to TRBD1. Germline V gene data show CDR1 as ENHRY and CDR2 as SYGVKD. Trimming took 6 bases from V and 2 from J; bases not matched to a gene: 4. CDR3 size: 13 residues. The CDR3 loop is CAIREGQAYEQYF. CDR3 nucleotides: TGTGCCATCAGGGAAGGACAGGCCTACGAGCAGTACTTC.

This chain connects TRBV24-1 to TRBJ2-5, with D possibly matching TRBD2 (6 bases). The CDR3 has 13 amino acids. CDR1 and CDR2 (germline): KGHDR, SFDVKD. The V end was cut by 3 bases, the J end by 8 bases, with 12 bases between. CDR3 in amino acids: CATSDAGPRTQYF. The DNA for the CDR3 is TGTGCCACCAGTGATGCGGGACCGAGAACCCAGTACTTC.

The genes are TRBV6-2 or TRBV6-3 and TRBJ1-1; D unresolved. Germline CDR1 and CDR2: MNHEY and SVGEGT. Trimming pared 6 bases from V and 1 base from J, leaving 15 bases between. The CDR3 runs 15 residues. CDR3 sequence (DNA): TGTGCCAGCAGCCATGCGAAGGCCGGGAACACTGAAGCTTTCTTT. Amino acids: CASSHAKAGNTEAFF.

The chain carries TRBV6-6 and TRBJ1-2, with 9 bases matching TRBD1. After removal of 0 bases from V and 4 bases from J, the junction contained 6 bases not matched to a gene. The CDR3 covers 16 residues. CDR1 MNHNY and CDR2 SVGAGI come from the germline V gene (reference sequence). The CDR3 loop reads CASSYSTGGVGYGYTF. Here the CDR3 DNA reads TGTGCCAGCAGTTACTCGACAGGGGGGGTTGGCTATGGCTACACCTTC.

The chain carries TRBV20-1 and TRBJ2-5, with D uncertain. V was pared by 6 bases and J by 5 bases, with 19 bases between. The CDR3 loop spans 14 amino acids. Germline V gives CDR1 DFQATT, CDR2 SNEGSKA (reference sequence). The CDR3 sequence: CSATRIGPGETQYF. For the CDR3, the DNA is TGCAGTGCCACAAGGATAGGCCCTGGGGAGACCCAGTACTTC.

This clonotype has more than one count but fewer than ten. J is TRBJ2-7 and V is TRBV5-1; possible D gene TRBD1, 5 bases. Germline assignment: CDR1 SGHRS and CDR2 YFSETQ. Trimming removed 0 bases from V and 1 base from J, with 8 bases in between. The CDR3 sequence is 14 residues long. The CDR3 DNA follows: TGCGCCAGCAGCTTGGCGACAGTTTCCTACGAGCAGTACTTC. Translated, it gives CASSLATVSYEQYF.

The V gene is TRBV6-2 or TRBV6-3, the J gene TRBJ1-2, with D unclear. Between the trimmed V and J ends, which lost 5 bases and 8 bases, there was a span of 15 bases. The CDR3 runs 13 residues. CDR1 and CDR2 from the germline V gene are MNHEY and SVGEGT. CDR3 nucleotides: TGTGCCAGCAGTGACCGGGCAGCTGAAGGCTACACCTTC. Its protein is CASSDRAAEGYTF.

A few counts support this clonotype. CDR3 sequence reads: CASSLSGQFYGYTF. The DNA of the CDR3 is TGTGCCAGCAGTTTATCAGGACAGTTTTATGGCTACACCTTC. This chain joins TRBV12-3 or TRBV12-4 and TRBJ1-2; tentatively, D is TRBD1 (6 bases). Trimming removed 2 bases at V and 5 bases at J, with 12 bases between. The CDR3 contains 14 residues.

J is TRBJ2-7 and V is TRBV29-1; 7 bases line up with TRBD1. Germline V CDR1 and CDR2: SQVTM, ANQGSEA. Trimming removed 4 bases from V and 5 bases from J; junction bases left unmatched: 11. The CDR3 contains 14 residues. Written as DNA, the CDR3 is TGCAGCGTTGTTCGTTCAGGGGGTGCCCACGAGCAGTACTTC. Its protein product is CSVVRSGGAHEQYF.

This clonotype appeared a few times. The genes are TRBV25-1 and TRBJ1-2; 9 bases line up with TRBD1. CDR1 and CDR2 from the germline V gene are MGHDK and SYGVNS. The CDR3 is 15 residues long. V shed 6 bases and J 8 bases; nucleotides not matched to a gene: 13. The CDR3 loop reads CASSAGTGSRRGYTF. CDR3 coding DNA: TGTGCCAGCAGCGCCGGGACAGGGAGTAGGCGAGGCTACACCTTC.

This clonotype appeared many times. V is TRBV20-1 and J is TRBJ2-7; D not resolved. This CDR3 region has 13 residues. V shed 5 bases and J shed 8 bases, with 19 bases lying between them. Germline values: CDR1 DFQATT, CDR2 SNEGSKA (reference sequence). This CDR3 is CSAPDESFIKQYF. CDR3 sequence (DNA): TGCAGTGCTCCGGACGAATCCTTTATCAAGCAGTACTTC.

This chain links TRBV6-2 or TRBV6-3 with TRBJ2-7; 9 bases are a match to TRBD1. The V and J ends lost 2 bases and 6 bases, in that order; junction bases with no gene match: 8. This CDR3 comprises 15 residues. Per the germline V gene, CDR1 is MNHEY and CDR2 is SVGEGT. CDR3 region: CASSYLGQGLSEQYF. CDR3 DNA: TGTGCCAGCAGTTACCTAGGACAGGGGTTATCCGAGCAGTACTTC.

CDR3 nucleotide sequence: TGTGCCACCAGCAGAGACAGAGTCTATGGCTACACCTTC. This codes for CATSRDRVYGYTF. V gene TRBV15 combines with J gene TRBJ1-2; D not resolved. The germline gives CDR1 LNHNV, CDR2 YYDKDF (reference sequence). The V end was cut by 0 bases, the J end by 4 bases, with 6 bases between. The CDR3 has 13 residues.

The V and J genes are TRBV7-9 and TRBJ1-4; weak D call: TRBD1 (6 bases). V lost 8 bases and J lost 7, with 14 bases in between. The germline V gene has CDR1 SEHNR and CDR2 FQNEAQ (reference sequence). The CDR3 extends over 13 amino acids. The chain's CDR3 is CASATQGGEKLFF. The CDR3 coding sequence is TGTGCCAGCGCAACACAGGGAGGTGAAAAACTGTTTTTT.

V gene TRBV25-1 combines with J gene TRBJ2-5; 7 nucleotides match TRBD2. The CDR3 sequence is 15 residues long. The junction had 4 bases not matched to a gene; V was cut back by 3 bases and J by 0 bases. Per the germline V gene, CDR1 is MGHDK and CDR2 is SYGVNS. The CDR3 nucleotides are TGTGCCAGCAGTGAGTTCGGGGGGTACCAAGAGACCCAGTACTTC. It specifies CASSEFGGYQETQYF.

This chain connects TRBV5-5 to TRBJ1-2; no reliable D call. The germline V and J ends were trimmed by 0 bases and 2 bases, with 11 bases remaining between them. Germline CDR1 and CDR2: SGHKS and YYEKEE (reference sequence). The CDR3 loop spans 15 amino acids. CDR3 protein: CASSLVYNLNYGYTF. CDR3 DNA sequence: TGTGCCAGCAGCTTGGTTTACAATTTGAACTATGGCTACACCTTC.

This clonotype came up a few times. The rearrangement uses TRBV3-1 and TRBJ2-7; D gene ambiguous. The CDR3 covers 13 residues. The germline V and J ends were trimmed by 0 bases and 1 base, with 4 bases remaining between them. Germline V gives CDR1 LGHDT, CDR2 YNNKEL (reference sequence). The CDR3 DNA follows: TGTGCCAGCAGCCAAGATCTGTCCTACGAGCAGTACTTC. This sequence encodes CASSQDLSYEQYF.

The chain is built from TRBV5-1 and TRBJ2-1, with TRBD2 matching 12 bases. V dropped 1 base and J dropped 9; count of bases not matched to a gene: 5. The CDR3 covers 15 residues. The germline V gene has CDR1 SGHRS and CDR2 YFSETQ. The CDR3 nucleotides read TGCGCCAGCAGCTTGACCCTAGCGGGAGGGGGTGAGCAGTTCTTC. Protein: CASSLTLAGGGEQFF.

This chain joins TRBV20-1 and TRBJ1-4; 8 bases agree with TRBD1. CDR1 and CDR2 (germline): DFQATT, SNEGSKA (reference sequence). There are 16 residues in the CDR3. Trimming took 0 bases from V and 6 from J; bases not matched to a gene: 9. The CDR3 bases are TGCAGTGCTAGAGATAGGAGGACAGGGTGGGATGAAAAACTGTTTTTT. Protein product: CSARDRRTGWDEKLFF.

The V call is TRBV19, the J call TRBJ2-3; D may be TRBD2 (6 bases). Trimming removed 6 bases at V and 0 bases at J, with 10 bases between. The CDR3 spans 14 residues. Germline values: CDR1 LNHDA, CDR2 SQIVND (reference sequence). In DNA, the CDR3 is TGTGCCAGTAGACCGGGAGCTAGCACAGATACGCAGTATTTT. It encodes CASRPGASTDTQYF.

The chain is built from TRBV7-2 and TRBJ2-1, with a possible D match to TRBD1 (6 bases). V shed 8 bases and J shed 5 bases, with 13 bases lying between them. There are 13 residues in the CDR3. In germline, CDR1 is SGHTA, CDR2 FQGNSA. This chain's CDR3 is CASHWTVNNEQFF. DNA of the CDR3: TGTGCCAGCCACTGGACAGTTAACAATGAGCAGTTCTTC.

This clonotype was found once. The V gene is TRBV2, the J gene TRBJ1-2; the D is unclear. Trimming removed 4 bases from V and 8 bases from J, with 5 bases in between. The V gene's germline CDR1 is SNHLY and CDR2 FYNNEI. The CDR3 sequence is 10 residues long. Here the CDR3 DNA reads TGTGCCAGCAGTGTAATGGGCTACACCTTC. Protein: CASSVMGYTF.

Only a few counts were recorded for this clonotype. The rearrangement uses TRBV29-1 and TRBJ2-5; D gene ambiguous. The better agreement between TRBJ2-7 and the DNA end casts doubt on the J call. Looked up from germline, CDR1 is SQVTM and CDR2 is ANQGSEA. The length of the CDR3 is 11 residues. The CDR3: CSVMISYEQYF. Written as DNA, the CDR3 is TGCAGCGTTATGATAAGCTACGAGCAGTACTTC.

The V call is TRBV4-3, the J call TRBJ2-3, with unresolved D. The V gene lost 4 bases and the J gene lost 0 bases, with 14 bases spanning the gap. The CDR3 consists of 16 residues. Germline V CDR1 and CDR2: LGHNA, YSLEER. The CDR3 sequence is CASSLEMGSSTDTQYF. CDR3 bases: TGCGCCAGCAGCCTGGAGATGGGGTCTAGCACAGATACGCAGTATTTT.

The J gene is TRBJ2-2, the V gene TRBV7-3, with 7 bases aligning to TRBD2. After removal of 5 bases from V and 4 bases from J, the junction contained 7 bases not matched to a gene. The CDR3 totals 15 residues. Germline CDR1 SGHTA, CDR2 FQGTGA. Here the CDR3 reads CASSRTSVATGELFF. The CDR3 DNA reads as TGTGCCAGCAGCCGAACTAGCGTGGCCACCGGGGAGCTGTTTTTT.

Written as DNA, the CDR3 is TGTGCCAGCAGCGGGCGTCGGCTGGGACTAGCGGAAAATGAGCAGTACTTC. It is translated as CASSGRRLGLAENEQYF. The chain joins TRBV9 to TRBJ2-5, with 11 bases lining up with TRBD2. The CDR3 runs 17 residues. CDR1 is SGDLS, CDR2 YYNGEE, per germline. V lost 3 bases and J lost 11; bases outside the gene matches: 18. Combining the CDR3 with reference TRBV9 and TRBJ2-5 gives the whole variable domain DSGVTQTPKHLITATGQRVTLRCSPRSGDLSVYWYQQSLDQGLQFLIQYYNGEERAKGNILERFSAQQFPDLHSELNLSSLELGDSALYFCASSGRRLGLAENEQYFGPGTRLLVL.

This clonotype has ten or more counts. J is TRBJ2-1 and V is TRBV20-1; TRBD2 aligns across 14 bases. Trimming at V came to 5 bases and at J to 7 bases, leaving 10 bases not matched to a gene. The CDR3 runs 16 residues. Germline CDR1 reads DFQATT; CDR2 reads SNEGSKA (reference sequence). The CDR3, as DNA: TGCAGTGCTTCAACCAAGACTAGCGGGAGGGGGAATGAGCAGTTCTTC. Translated: CSASTKTSGRGNEQFF.

The chain uses TRBV9 and TRBJ2-5, with 7 bases fitting TRBD1. In germline, CDR1 is SGDLS, CDR2 YYNGEE. This CDR3 region has 14 residues. V lost 3 bases, J lost 3 bases, and 5 bases stayed unmatched. CDR3 DNA sequence: TGTGCCAGCAGCGGGACAGGAACCGAAGAGACCCAGTACTTC. This codes for CASSGTGTEETQYF.